Listed below are T cell receptor beta chains from one sample, sequenced in a study of shared clonotypes between healthy human individuals. Sequencing was performed with immunoSEQ multiplex PCR; in TCRdb, only in-frame clones are kept and a portion is missing. The profile shows 2.3 million or so clones, more than 80% of them singletons. Material: naive CD4+ T cells from PBMCs. These receptors originate from a man aged 18 to 30 in good health. Some clones in this sample may be carry-over from other donors' samples. CDR3s leave out the opening cysteine and the closing phenylalanine or tryptophan. Fields, in order: clone size, D gene, J gene, V gene, CDR3 protein. D genes are given only for firm matches. Where a row states a size, it is once, few, many or the class of an expanded clone; other rows omit it.

clone size: few
D gene: NA
J gene: TRBJ2-7
V gene: TRBV28
CDR3 protein: ASRRGGGIYEQY

clone size: NA
D gene: NA
J gene: TRBJ2-5
V gene: TRBV6-5
CDR3 protein: ASSWGVAETQY

clone size: NA
D gene: TRBD2
J gene: TRBJ2-7
V gene: TRBV27
CDR3 protein: ASSSASGHSYEQY

clone size: NA
D gene: NA
J gene: TRBJ2-7
V gene: TRBV6-5
CDR3 protein: ASSVGFRSYEQY

clone size: NA
D gene: NA
J gene: TRBJ1-5
V gene: TRBV4-3
CDR3 protein: ASSQGHGSNQPQH

clone size: NA
D gene: TRBD2
J gene: TRBJ2-1
V gene: TRBV7-6
CDR3 protein: ASSSAGGSWNEQF

clone size: NA
D gene: TRBD2
J gene: TRBJ2-1
V gene: TRBV4-2
CDR3 protein: ASSQEASGGPYNEQF

clone size: NA
D gene: NA
J gene: TRBJ2-5
V gene: TRBV7-3
CDR3 protein: ASSRGNQETQY

clone size: NA
D gene: NA
J gene: TRBJ2-5
V gene: TRBV5-1
CDR3 protein: ASSSDAVTQY

clone size: once
D gene: TRBD1
J gene: TRBJ1-1
V gene: TRBV2
CDR3 protein: ASNGQGDAEAF

clone size: NA
D gene: NA
J gene: TRBJ1-5
V gene: TRBV7-2
CDR3 protein: ASSLGPHGEPQH

clone size: NA
D gene: NA
J gene: TRBJ1-4
V gene: TRBV4-1
CDR3 protein: AGSLLAGEKLF

clone size: NA
D gene: NA
J gene: TRBJ1-1
V gene: TRBV4-1
CDR3 protein: ASSQSGPSMAF

clone size: NA
D gene: NA
J gene: TRBJ2-7
V gene: TRBV19
CDR3 protein: ASGKSSYEQY

clone size: few
D gene: NA
J gene: TRBJ1-3
V gene: TRBV14
CDR3 protein: ASSQERSGNTIY

clone size: NA
D gene: NA
J gene: TRBJ2-2
V gene: TRBV28
CDR3 protein: ASSLTATGELF

clone size: NA
D gene: NA
J gene: TRBJ1-5
V gene: TRBV7-6
CDR3 protein: ASSFGGNQPQH

clone size: once
D gene: NA
J gene: TRBJ1-4
V gene: TRBV18
CDR3 protein: ASSPRRTENEKLF

clone size: NA
D gene: NA
J gene: TRBJ1-2
V gene: TRBV6-5
CDR3 protein: ASSYGGLGDGYT

clone size: NA
D gene: NA
J gene: TRBJ2-2
V gene: TRBV9
CDR3 protein: ASSVVPAGELF

clone size: NA
D gene: NA
J gene: TRBJ2-7
V gene: TRBV4-1
CDR3 protein: ASSPPPFVDTYEQY

clone size: NA
D gene: NA
J gene: TRBJ2-7
V gene: TRBV5-1
CDR3 protein: ASQDDSSYEQY

clone size: NA
D gene: NA
J gene: TRBJ1-5
V gene: TRBV19
CDR3 protein: ASNARAQPQH

clone size: NA
D gene: TRBD1
J gene: TRBJ2-1
V gene: TRBV6-6
CDR3 protein: ASSDGTGVYNEQF

clone size: NA
D gene: NA
J gene: TRBJ1-1
V gene: TRBV7-9
CDR3 protein: ASAPESEAF

clone size: NA
D gene: NA
J gene: TRBJ2-6
V gene: TRBV18
CDR3 protein: ASSPGPSGANVLT

clone size: once
D gene: NA
J gene: TRBJ2-1
V gene: TRBV19
CDR3 protein: ASSIGGDEQF

clone size: NA
D gene: NA
J gene: TRBJ1-4
V gene: TRBV5-4
CDR3 protein: ASSARANEKLF

clone size: NA
D gene: NA
J gene: TRBJ1-2
V gene: TRBV4-2
CDR3 protein: ASSQGIQIRDIP

clone size: NA
D gene: NA
J gene: TRBJ2-3
V gene: TRBV7-2
CDR3 protein: ASSSTRSDTQY

clone size: NA
D gene: NA
J gene: TRBJ1-2
V gene: TRBV28
CDR3 protein: ASSIRTEIIST

clone size: few
D gene: TRBD1
J gene: TRBJ1-5
V gene: TRBV27
CDR3 protein: ASSWTGSGRPQH

clone size: NA
D gene: NA
J gene: TRBJ1-5
V gene: TRBV30
CDR3 protein: AWSGTNSNQPQH

clone size: NA
D gene: TRBD2
J gene: TRBJ2-1
V gene: TRBV7-2
CDR3 protein: ASSFASGAYNEQF

clone size: NA
D gene: NA
J gene: TRBJ1-4
V gene: TRBV15
CDR3 protein: ATSSGRVSTNEKLF

clone size: NA
D gene: NA
J gene: TRBJ1-1
V gene: TRBV18
CDR3 protein: ASSPLLNTEAF

clone size: NA
D gene: NA
J gene: TRBJ2-5
V gene: TRBV27
CDR3 protein: ASSRDRRETQY

clone size: NA
D gene: NA
J gene: TRBJ2-7
V gene: TRBV7-3
CDR3 protein: ASSLTSAHEQY

clone size: NA
D gene: NA
J gene: TRBJ2-4
V gene: TRBV18
CDR3 protein: ASSRWGTDKNIQY

clone size: NA
D gene: NA
J gene: TRBJ2-5
V gene: TRBV27
CDR3 protein: ASSFRYRETQY

clone size: NA
D gene: NA
J gene: TRBJ1-2
V gene: TRBV4-1
CDR3 protein: ASSQVRTFGYT

clone size: NA
D gene: TRBD1
J gene: TRBJ2-7
V gene: TRBV5-1
CDR3 protein: ASSLAGQPTYEQY

clone size: once
D gene: TRBD2
J gene: TRBJ2-1
V gene: TRBV28
CDR3 protein: ASSLIGLAGWNEQF

clone size: NA
D gene: NA
J gene: TRBJ1-1
V gene: TRBV7-9
CDR3 protein: ASSFPAASRATVTEAF

clone size: NA
D gene: NA
J gene: TRBJ1-1
V gene: TRBV7-3
CDR3 protein: ASSLISAGTLRLNTEAF

clone size: once
D gene: TRBD1
J gene: TRBJ2-2
V gene: TRBV19
CDR3 protein: ASKAGTGAGELF

clone size: NA
D gene: NA
J gene: TRBJ1-2
V gene: TRBV19
CDR3 protein: ASSIDLRWSGYT

clone size: NA
D gene: NA
J gene: TRBJ1-1
V gene: TRBV5-6
CDR3 protein: ASSYFGEAF

clone size: NA
D gene: NA
J gene: TRBJ1-2
V gene: TRBV10-2
CDR3 protein: ASSESRDYGYT

clone size: NA
D gene: NA
J gene: TRBJ2-1
V gene: TRBV30
CDR3 protein: AWSPYYLSSYNEQF

clone size: NA
D gene: TRBD1
J gene: TRBJ1-4
V gene: TRBV4-2
CDR3 protein: ASSQVTGGRGEKLF

clone size: once
D gene: NA
J gene: TRBJ2-6
V gene: TRBV7-9
CDR3 protein: ASSLDRGLSGANVLT

clone size: NA
D gene: NA
J gene: TRBJ2-7
V gene: TRBV5-4
CDR3 protein: ASSLGRGLAYEQY

clone size: NA
D gene: NA
J gene: TRBJ2-1
V gene: TRBV29-1
CDR3 protein: SVLGSYNEQF

clone size: NA
D gene: NA
J gene: TRBJ1-1
V gene: TRBV5-1
CDR3 protein: ASSLAPGGTEAF

clone size: NA
D gene: NA
J gene: TRBJ2-3
V gene: TRBV19
CDR3 protein: ASRRREMKDTQY